This is a list of T cell receptor beta chains from one sample in a study of cytomegalovirus exposure and HLA in healthy donors. Some clones are missing from TCRdb's copy, which holds only in-frame ones; the method was immunoSEQ multiplex PCR. The sample carries around 200,000 clones, about 80% recorded once. Sequenced input: PBMCs. The receptors come from a boy aged 5-17 years in good health and CMV-seronegative. Each CDR3 is given with its conserved first and last residue. The order of the fields is D gene, V gene, J gene, clone size, CDR3 protein, CDR3 DNA. The D gene is left open where the match is weak. A row's size may be missing; if present it is once, few, many or a size class.

TRBD2	TRBV11-3	TRBJ2-1	few	CASSLVPTSGRTGEQFF	TGTGCCAGCAGCTTAGTTCCGACTAGCGGGAGGACGGGGGAGCAGTTCTTC
NA	TRBV7-2	TRBJ2-7	few	CASSLTSGSYEQYF	TGTGCCAGCAGCTTAACTAGTGGATCCTACGAGCAGTACTTC
NA	TRBV19	TRBJ2-2	NA	CASSSGELFF	TGTGCCAGTAGCTCCGGGGAGCTGTTTTTT
TRBD2	TRBV9	TRBJ2-3	NA	CAPRGRGGVDTQYF	TGTGCCCCTCGGGGGCGGGGGGGTGTGGATACGCAGTATTTT
TRBD2	TRBV7-2	TRBJ2-1	few	CASTTHLRLAGGPYNEQFF	TGTGCCAGCACCACCCATCTGAGACTAGCGGGGGGGCCCTACAATGAGCAGTTCTTC
NA	TRBV19	TRBJ1-1	NA	CASRGGWDTEAFF	TGTGCCAGTAGAGGCGGGTGGGACACTGAAGCTTTCTTT
NA	TRBV5-4	TRBJ2-1	NA	CASSRGTANEQFF	TGTGCCAGCAGCCGGGGGACCGCAAATGAGCAGTTCTTC
TRBD1	TRBV2	TRBJ1-1	once	CASSGDRGRDTEAFF	TGTGCCAGCAGTGGTGACAGGGGGAGGGACACTGAAGCTTTCTTT
NA	TRBV5-1	TRBJ1-2	NA	CASSLGARDIYGYTF	TGCGCCAGCAGCTTGGGCGCCAGGGACATCTATGGCTACACCTTC
NA	TRBV29-1	TRBJ1-1	NA	CSVATGNMNTEAFF	TGCAGCGTCGCTACAGGGAACATGAACACTGAAGCTTTCTTT
NA	TRBV4-3	TRBJ1-6	NA	CASSRSGESSYNSPLHF	TGCGCCAGCAGCCGCTCGGGGGAGAGCTCCTATAATTCACCCCTCCACTTT
TRBD2	TRBV4-1	TRBJ2-5	NA	CASSQAPREGTQYF	TGCGCCAGCAGCCAAGCCCCCAGGGAGGGGACCCAGTACTTC
TRBD1	TRBV6-4	TRBJ1-2	few	CASSGGGGYGYTF	TGTGCCAGCAGTGGAGGGGGCGGTTATGGCTACACCTTC
TRBD1	TRBV9	TRBJ2-7	NA	CASSEGQGNTYEQYF	TGTGCCAGCAGCGAGGGACAGGGGAATACCTACGAGCAGTACTTC
NA	TRBV10-2	TRBJ1-2	NA	CASSEEQAMTYGYTF	TGCGCCAGCAGTGAAGAACAGGCCATGACCTATGGCTACACCTTC
NA	TRBV29-1	TRBJ2-2	NA	CSVEAGDLRSGELFF	TGCAGCGTTGAAGCTGGCGACCTGCGGAGCGGGGAGCTGTTTTTT